This section outlines one T cell receptor (beta chain) sequence together with its context. Antigen unknown. The PCR used 60 Vbeta and 13 Jbeta primers. Assay: immunoSEQ multiplex PCR; the TCRdb copy retains only in-frame clones and omits some. Among 90,000 to 110,000 clones listed, around 72% were seen once. This sample is drawn from a study of cytomegalovirus exposure and HLA in healthy donors. Study-wide results and limits: Compared with the approximately 680-donor mean, an Asian-associated ancestry cluster reportedly had fewer N-insertions, according to a later analysis. Immune exposure information available was restricted to CMV serostatus. Per published reports, the classifier diagnosed cytomegalovirus status with high specificity and sensitivity.

The CDR3 has 14 residues. CDR1 is PRHDT, CDR2 FYEKMQ, per germline (reference sequence). V lost 3 bases to trimming and J lost 0 bases, with 8 bases between them. The V and J genes are TRBV13 and TRBJ2-5; no firm D call. Sequenced material: PBMCs. This clonotype was sampled from a man aged 30-40 years in good health and CMV-seronegative. CDR3 region: CASSFSSYQETQYF. The CDR3 nucleotides are TGTGCCAGCAGCTTCTCCTCCTACCAAGAGACCCAGTACTTC.